This passage covers 2 T cell receptor beta chains from one sample sequenced in a study of shared clonotypes between healthy human individuals. Data came from immunoSEQ multiplex PCR; TCRdb stores just in-frame clones and leaves some out. The repertoire holds roughly 2,500,000 clones, with 93% as singletons. Material: naive CD4+ T cells from PBMCs. Subset: CD45RA+ positively selected. These receptors were taken from a man between 18 and 29 years old in good health. Some clones in this sample may be carry-over from other donors' samples.

This chain uses TRBV11-2 with TRBJ2-3; D ambiguous. The CDR3 spans 15 residues. Trimming took 2 bases from V and 4 from J, leaving 13 bases between them. The germline V gene has CDR1 SGHAT and CDR2 FQNNGV. The CDR3 is CASSLTSGHSDTQYF. Written as DNA, the CDR3 is TGTGCCAGCAGCTTAACCTCGGGCCATTCAGATACGCAGTATTTT. The complete variable domain, with remaining parts taken from reference TRBV11-2 and TRBJ2-3, reads EAGVAQSPRYKIIEKRQSVAFWCNPISGHATLYWYQQILGQGPKLLIQFQNNGVVDDSQLPKDRFSAERLKGVDSTLKIQPAKLEDSAVYLCASSLTSGHSDTQYFGPGTRLTVL.

This chain links TRBV2 with TRBJ2-7, with a weak D call TRBD1 (6 bases). CDR3 length: 14 amino acids. The V end was cut by 6 bases, the J end by 3 bases, with 15 bases between. Looked up from germline, CDR1 is SNHLY and CDR2 is FYNNEI. The CDR3 nucleotides are TGTGCCAGCAGGCTGGGACATTCAAGCTACGAGCAGTACTTC. This sequence encodes CASRLGHSSYEQYF.